This is a list of T cell receptor beta chains from one sample in a study of T cell responses to AZD1222 COVID-19 vaccine. The assay was immunoSEQ multiplex PCR, and TCRdb's table has in-frame clones only and misses some. The data hold fewer than 130,000 clones, with around 94% observed a single time. The sample consisted of peripheral blood, taken on day 0 of AZD1222 vaccination. The receptors were sampled from an adult in good health. CDR3s include the opening cysteine and the closing phenylalanine or tryptophan. A D gene is named only where the DNA matches it firmly.

CDR3: CASSSVPGTSTDTQYF; length: 16; V: TRBV6-6; D: .
CDR3: CAISEWGQGGQPQHF; length: 15; V: TRBV10-3; D: TRBD1
CDR3: CASFEGGHNEKLFF; length: 14; V: TRBV28; D: .
CDR3: CASSLEPRGSYNEQFF; length: 16; V: TRBV7-9; D: .
CDR3: CASSYTPGQGHEQYF; length: 15; V: TRBV6-5; D: TRBD1
CDR3: CASSIGRTYEQYF; length: 13; V: TRBV19; D: .
CDR3: CASSLMAREGSPLHF; length: 15; V: TRBV3-1/TRBV3-2; D: .
CDR3: CASSLAQWAGTDTQYF; length: 16; V: TRBV5-1; D: .
CDR3: CASSSPGGTNEKLFF; length: 15; V: TRBV6-7; D: TRBD1
CDR3: CASSPEPGTSPLHF; length: 14; V: TRBV11-2; D: .
CDR3: CASSPLRGTTGYTF; length: 14; V: TRBV7-8; D: .